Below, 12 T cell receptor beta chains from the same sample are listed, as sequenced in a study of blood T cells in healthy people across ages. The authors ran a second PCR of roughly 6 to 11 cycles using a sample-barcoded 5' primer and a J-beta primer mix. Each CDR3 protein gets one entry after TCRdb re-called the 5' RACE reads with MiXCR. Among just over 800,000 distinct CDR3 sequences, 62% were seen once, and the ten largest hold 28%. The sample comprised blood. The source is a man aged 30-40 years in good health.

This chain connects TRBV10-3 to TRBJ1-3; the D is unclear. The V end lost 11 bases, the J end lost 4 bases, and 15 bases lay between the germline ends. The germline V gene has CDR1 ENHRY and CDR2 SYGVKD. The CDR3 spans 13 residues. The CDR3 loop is CALYDDLGNTIYF. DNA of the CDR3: TGTGCCCTATATGATGATCTCGGAAACACCATATATTTT.

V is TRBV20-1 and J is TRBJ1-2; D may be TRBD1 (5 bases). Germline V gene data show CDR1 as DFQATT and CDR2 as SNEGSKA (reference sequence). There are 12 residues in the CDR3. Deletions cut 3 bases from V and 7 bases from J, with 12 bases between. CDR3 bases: TGCAGTGCTAGGGGCAGGGTGGCTGGCTACACCTTC. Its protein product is CSARGRVAGYTF.

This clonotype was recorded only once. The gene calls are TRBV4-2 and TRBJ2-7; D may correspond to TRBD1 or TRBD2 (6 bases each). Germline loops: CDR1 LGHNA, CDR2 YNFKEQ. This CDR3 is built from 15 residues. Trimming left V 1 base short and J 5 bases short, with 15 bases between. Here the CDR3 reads CASSQGGGSPDEQYF. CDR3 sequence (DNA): TGTGCCAGCAGCCAAGGAGGGGGGTCCCCGGACGAGCAGTACTTC.

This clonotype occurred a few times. The CDR3 region is CSARDRLRGSYEQYF. The CDR3, as DNA: TGCAGTGCTAGAGATCGTCTCAGGGGCTCCTACGAGCAGTACTTC. V is TRBV20-1 and J is TRBJ2-7, with TRBD1 as a possible D gene (6 bases). This CDR3 contains 15 residues. CDR1 and CDR2 from the germline V gene are DFQATT and SNEGSKA (reference sequence). Deletions cut 0 bases from V and 0 bases from J, with 12 bases between.

The CDR3 sequence: CASSQTPQGAEQFF. CDR3 in DNA: TGTGCCAGCAGCCAAACCCCCCAGGGGGCTGAGCAGTTCTTC. The chain carries TRBV6-6 and TRBJ2-1; 8 bases are shared with TRBD1. The CDR3 length is 14 residues. In germline, CDR1 is MNHNY, CDR2 SVGAGI (reference sequence). V shed 6 bases and J 9 bases; nucleotides not matched to a gene: 10.

CDR3 residues: CASSRGSGSYEQYF. The CDR3 region has the DNA TGCGCCAGCAGCCGGGGGTCTGGCTCCTACGAGCAGTACTTC. The V call is TRBV5-1, the J call TRBJ2-7, with D possibly being TRBD2 (6 bases). The germline V gene encodes CDR1 SGHRS and CDR2 YFSETQ. The ends were cut back, 4 bases at V and 0 bases at J, with 11 bases in the middle. CDR3 size: 14 residues.

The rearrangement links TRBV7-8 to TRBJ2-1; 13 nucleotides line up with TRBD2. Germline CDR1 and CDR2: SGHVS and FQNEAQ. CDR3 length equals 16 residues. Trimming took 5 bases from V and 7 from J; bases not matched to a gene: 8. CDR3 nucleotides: TGTGCCAGCAGCATCCGGACTAGCGGGGGTACTAATGAGCAGTTCTTC. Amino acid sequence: CASSIRTSGGTNEQFF. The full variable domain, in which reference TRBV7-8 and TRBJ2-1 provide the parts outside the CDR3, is GAGVSQSPRYKVAKRGQDVALRCDPISGHVSLFWYQQALGQGPEFLTYFQNEAQLDKSGLPSDRFFAERPEGSVSTLKIQRTQQEDSAVYLCASSIRTSGGTNEQFFGPGTRLTVL.

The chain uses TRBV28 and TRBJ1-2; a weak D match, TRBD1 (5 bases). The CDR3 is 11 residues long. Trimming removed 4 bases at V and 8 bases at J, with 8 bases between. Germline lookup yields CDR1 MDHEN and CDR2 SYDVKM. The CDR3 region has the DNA TGTGCCAGCAGTTATCAGGGAGGCTACACCTTC. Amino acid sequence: CASSYQGGYTF.

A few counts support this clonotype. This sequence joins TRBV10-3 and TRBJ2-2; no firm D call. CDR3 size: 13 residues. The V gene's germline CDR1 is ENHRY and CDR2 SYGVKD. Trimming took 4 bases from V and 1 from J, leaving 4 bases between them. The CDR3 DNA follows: TGTGCCATCAGTGTCCAGAACACCGGGGAGCTGTTTTTT. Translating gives CAISVQNTGELFF.

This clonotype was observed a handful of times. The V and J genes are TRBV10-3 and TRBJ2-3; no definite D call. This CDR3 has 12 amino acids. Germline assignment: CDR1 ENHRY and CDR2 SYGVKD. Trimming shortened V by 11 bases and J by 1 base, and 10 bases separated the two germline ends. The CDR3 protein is CAHREGTDTQYF. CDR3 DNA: TGTGCCCACCGTGAGGGCACAGATACGCAGTATTTT.

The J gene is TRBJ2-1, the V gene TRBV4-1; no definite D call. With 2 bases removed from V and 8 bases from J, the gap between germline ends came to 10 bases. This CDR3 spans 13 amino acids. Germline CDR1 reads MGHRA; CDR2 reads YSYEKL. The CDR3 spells CASSQRLADEQFF. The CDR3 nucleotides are TGCGCCAGCAGCCAACGACTTGCGGATGAGCAGTTCTTC.

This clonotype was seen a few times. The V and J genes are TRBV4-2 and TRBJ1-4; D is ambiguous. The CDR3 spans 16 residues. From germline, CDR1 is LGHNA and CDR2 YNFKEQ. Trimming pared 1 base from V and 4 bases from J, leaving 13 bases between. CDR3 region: CASSQGGPGGNEKLFF. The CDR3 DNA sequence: TGTGCCAGCAGCCAAGGAGGGCCGGGTGGTAATGAAAAACTGTTTTTT.